The next 11 T cell receptor beta chains were all read from a single sample in a study of response to subunit inactivated influenza vaccine. A single record per CDR3 protein comes from TCRdb applying MiXCR to the RT-PCR reads. The sample contains roughly 760,000 distinct CDR3 sequences, less than 25% of which appear only once. The sequenced sample was PBMCs from blood, obtained 5 days after vaccination. The receptors here all came from a man aged 45-65 years who received an inactivated influenza vaccine.

This clonotype has only a few counts. This chain links TRBV28 with TRBJ2-7, with D maybe TRBD1 (6 bases). The CDR3 has 15 amino acids. Germline V CDR1 and CDR2: MDHEN, SYDVKM. V was pared by 10 bases and J by 4 bases, with 23 bases between. The chain's CDR3 is CATQNPDRDGYEQYF. The DNA for the CDR3 is TGTGCCACCCAAAACCCGGACAGAGACGGTTACGAGCAGTACTTC.

The CDR3, as DNA: TGTGCCAGCGGCGCAGGGATAACTAATGAAAAACTGTTTTTT. It encodes CASGAGITNEKLFF. The V call is TRBV28, the J call TRBJ1-4; perhaps TRBD1 as D (5 bases). CDR1 and CDR2 from the germline V gene are MDHEN and SYDVKM. CDR3 length equals 14 residues. The germline V and J ends were trimmed by 8 bases and 1 base, with 11 bases remaining between them.

The chain combines TRBV28 with TRBJ1-1; 11 nucleotides align to TRBD1. This CDR3 has 16 residues. Germline-derived CDR1 and CDR2 are MDHEN and SYDVKM. J lost 6 bases, V lost 2 bases, and 8 bases had no gene match. CDR3 amino acids: CASSLSYLGQGAEAFF. CDR3 sequence (DNA): TGTGCCAGCAGTTTAAGTTACCTGGGACAGGGGGCTGAAGCTTTCTTT.

This clonotype appeared many times. The rearrangement uses TRBV5-6 and TRBJ2-1; TRBD1 is a possible D gene (5 bases). This CDR3 is built from 13 residues. From germline, CDR1 is SGHDT and CDR2 YYEEEE. V was shortened by 3 bases and J by 9 bases, with 13 bases between the two germline ends. CDR3 in DNA: TGTGCCAGCAGCTGGGGCCATGTCGGTGAGCAGTTCTTC. Translated: CASSWGHVGEQFF.

In its sample, this clonotype was seen a few times. The rearrangement uses TRBV7-9 and TRBJ2-5; 7 positions agree with TRBD1. Losses at the gene ends were 5 bases for V and 1 base for J; bases not matched to a gene: 7. Germline V lookup: CDR1 SEHNR, CDR2 FQNEAQ (reference sequence). CDR3 size: 15 residues. CDR3 in DNA: TGTGCCAGCAGCCCCCTCCGGGACAGCCAAGAGACCCAGTACTTC. Its translation is CASSPLRDSQETQYF.

This chain joins TRBV20-1 and TRBJ2-1; 10 positions agree with TRBD1. The CDR3 runs to 16 residues. Germline trimming cut 3 bases from V and 2 bases from J; bases unmatched to any gene: 7. The V gene's germline CDR1 is DFQATT and CDR2 SNEGSKA (reference sequence). The CDR3: CSARSSGTGAYNEQFF. As DNA, the CDR3 is TGCAGTGCTAGGAGCAGCGGGACAGGGGCCTACAATGAGCAGTTCTTC.

This clonotype was seen repeatedly, ten times or more. This sequence joins TRBV20-1 and TRBJ2-1, with a possible D match to TRBD1 (5 bases). V lost 0 bases and J lost 8, with 14 bases in between. The CDR3 has 14 residues. Germline V gene lookup returns CDR1 DFQATT and CDR2 SNEGSKA (reference sequence). The CDR3 loop reads CSARDPYSRDEQFF. DNA of the CDR3: TGCAGTGCTAGAGATCCTTATAGCAGGGATGAGCAGTTCTTC.

This clonotype was found many times. The chain uses TRBV9 and TRBJ2-1, with 8 nucleotides matching TRBD2. This CDR3 is built from 17 residues. The germline gives CDR1 SGDLS, CDR2 YYNGEE. V gave up 4 bases and J gave up 2 bases; unmatched junction bases: 11. In DNA, the CDR3 is TGTGCCAGCAGCCCCACGGGCAGCGGGAGTGCCTACAATGAGCAGTTCTTC. Its protein is CASSPTGSGSAYNEQFF.

V and J are TRBV27 and TRBJ2-7, with a tentative D call TRBD1 (6 bases). Germline V CDR1 and CDR2: MNHEY, SMNVEV (reference sequence). The CDR3 has 12 amino acids. V was clipped by 2 bases and J by 6 bases, with 8 bases between them. The CDR3 DNA is TGTGCCAGCAGTTTAAGGGGGTTCGAGCAGTACTTC. Translation gives CASSLRGFEQYF.

This chain connects TRBV20-1 to TRBJ1-1; tentative D call: TRBD1 (5 bases). Between the trimmed V and J ends, which lost 1 base and 5 bases, there was a span of 11 bases. This CDR3 spans 13 amino acids. The germline V gene has CDR1 DFQATT and CDR2 SNEGSKA (reference sequence). The CDR3 loop reads CSARVGTSTEAFF. CDR3 coding DNA: TGCAGTGCTAGAGTGGGGACTTCGACTGAAGCTTTCTTT.

The chain recombines TRBV18 with TRBJ1-2, with unresolved D. Trimming pared 8 bases from V and 3 bases from J, leaving 16 bases between. This CDR3 has 14 amino acids. Germline CDR1 KGHSH, CDR2 LQKENI. CDR3 nucleotides: TGTGCCAGCACTCCGGGCTCTTGGGACTATGGCTACACCTTC. Amino acids: CASTPGSWDYGYTF.